Presented here are 18 T cell receptor beta chains from one specimen sequenced in a study. TCRdb recomputed calls from the RT-PCR reads with MiXCR, one row per CDR3 protein. The sample yields approximately 720,000 distinct CDR3 sequences, 13% to 15% seen once. The specimen was memory CD4+ T cells from blood. The origin of the receptors is a female donor in good health, serving as a healthy control.

In its sample, this clonotype was seen a few times. The J gene is TRBJ1-1, the V gene TRBV9; D gene ambiguous. CDR1 and CDR2 (germline): SGDLS, YYNGEE. The CDR3 length is 13 residues. V gave up 3 bases and J gave up 3 bases, with 9 bases separating them. This CDR3 is CASSASGDTEAFF. In DNA, the CDR3 is TGTGCCAGCAGCGCTTCTGGGGACACTGAAGCTTTCTTT.

V is TRBV20-1 and J is TRBJ2-7, with D tentatively TRBD2 (6 bases). This CDR3 region has 14 residues. V was clipped by 6 bases and J by 4 bases, with 19 bases between them. Germline V lookup: CDR1 DFQATT, CDR2 SNEGSKA (reference sequence). CDR3 DNA: TGCAGTGCCGATTCCGGGAGACTAATATACGAGCAGTACTTC. Protein: CSADSGRLIYEQYF.

V gene TRBV12-3 or TRBV12-4 combines with J gene TRBJ1-1; D not resolved. V lost 4 bases to trimming and J lost 1 base, with 7 bases between them. This CDR3 contains 13 residues. The CDR3 nucleotides are TGTGCCAGCAGTTGGGCCCAGAACACTGAAGCTTTCTTT. This encodes CASSWAQNTEAFF.

This clonotype came up a few times. The J gene is TRBJ2-5, the V gene TRBV20-1, with 7 bases fitting TRBD2. This CDR3 contains 15 residues. CDR1 is DFQATT, CDR2 SNEGSKA, per germline (reference sequence). V lost 0 bases and J lost 8; bases outside the gene matches: 12. CDR3 nucleotides: TGCAGTGCTAGAGATGTGGAGCGGGACGCTTCAACCCAGTACTTC. Protein: CSARDVERDASTQYF.

This clonotype was picked up a small number of times. The gene calls are TRBV28 and TRBJ2-7; no clear D gene. This CDR3 contains 14 residues. Trimming left V 1 base short and J 4 bases short, with 11 bases between. Germline CDR1 reads MDHEN; CDR2 reads SYDVKM. The DNA for the CDR3 is TGTGCCAGCAGTTTATCGGTAGTTTCTTACGAGCAGTACTTC. Its protein is CASSLSVVSYEQYF.

The chain carries TRBV7-2 and TRBJ2-7, with D tentatively TRBD1 (5 bases). The germline gives CDR1 SGHTA, CDR2 FQGNSA. There are 12 residues in the CDR3. Deletions cut 2 bases from V and 6 bases from J, with 8 bases between. CDR3 residues: CASSLSRVEQYF. In nucleotides, the CDR3 is TGTGCCAGCAGCTTATCCAGGGTCGAGCAGTACTTC.

This clonotype was counted ten times or more. In DNA form, the CDR3 reads TGTGCCAGCAGCCCCGGGGACTACACAGATACGCAGTATTTT. Amino acids: CASSPGDYTDTQYF. The chain links TRBV7-8 to TRBJ2-3; 7 nucleotides match TRBD2. Trimming took 5 bases from V and 2 from J; bases not matched to a gene: 4. In germline, CDR1 is SGHVS, CDR2 FQNEAQ. This CDR3 has 14 amino acids.

The chain combines TRBV2 with TRBJ2-1; the D is unclear. This CDR3 is 11 amino acids long. Germline CDR1 and CDR2: SNHLY and FYNNEI. V shed 0 bases and J shed 10 bases, with 4 bases lying between them. The DNA of the CDR3 is TGTGCCAGCAGTGAAGCTGGGGAGCAGTTCTTC. Amino acid sequence: CASSEAGEQFF.

The chain joins TRBV20-1 to TRBJ1-1; tentatively, D is TRBD1 (6 bases). This CDR3 is 15 amino acids long. CDR1 is DFQATT, CDR2 SNEGSKA, per germline (reference sequence). V lost 6 bases and J 6 bases, leaving 23 bases between the germline ends. DNA for the CDR3: TGCAGTGCCCGGATCTGGGGGCAAAGGGGCGCTGAAGCTTTCTTT. It is translated as CSARIWGQRGAEAFF.

This clonotype occurred a few times. V usage is TRBV7-2 and J usage is TRBJ1-1, with no clear D. Trimming took off 5 bases at V and 4 bases at J, with 11 bases between the two ends. Germline CDR1 SGHTA, CDR2 FQGNSA. The CDR3 runs to 13 residues. The CDR3 here is CASSVSRGTEAFF. In DNA, the CDR3 is TGTGCCAGCAGCGTCTCCCGGGGCACTGAAGCTTTCTTT.

The chain carries TRBV28 and TRBJ1-2; the match to TRBD1 covers 7 bases. Germline CDR1 is MDHEN and CDR2 is SYDVKM. The V gene end was trimmed by 6 bases and the J gene end by 8 bases; junction bases not matched to a gene: 9. The CDR3 extends over 13 amino acids. DNA for the CDR3: TGTGCCAGCAGCTTGGGACAGCCACCGGGCTACACCTTC. This sequence encodes CASSLGQPPGYTF.

This clonotype was counted a few times. The junction shows a germline mismatch at one end, possibly a read error. The chain employs TRBV6-6 and TRBJ1-3; D is possibly TRBD1 (5 bases). The CDR3 runs 14 residues. Germline loops: CDR1 MNHNY, CDR2 SVGAGI (reference sequence). The CDR3 sequence: CASRPGGVGDTIYF. The CDR3 region has the DNA TGTGCCAGCAGACCCGGAGGGGTTGGAGACACCATATATTTT.

V usage is TRBV6-1 and J usage is TRBJ2-7; weak D call: TRBD1 (5 bases). This CDR3 comprises 14 residues. Germline V gives CDR1 MNHNS, CDR2 SASEGT. V shed 7 bases and J shed 0 bases, with 13 bases lying between them. CDR3 coding DNA: TGTGCCAGCAAGGACACCCCGAGCTCCTACGAGCAGTACTTC. Amino acid sequence: CASKDTPSSYEQYF.

This clonotype was recorded once. The chain combines TRBV19 with TRBJ1-1; D is unclear. The CDR3 totals 13 residues. CDR1 is LNHDA and CDR2 is SQIVND in the germline V gene (reference sequence). The V end lost 8 bases, the J end lost 3 bases, and 13 bases lay between the germline ends. As DNA, the CDR3 is TGTGCCAGTGCAGAAACCGGCGACACTGAAGCTTTCTTT. It specifies CASAETGDTEAFF.

This clonotype was detected only a few times. The chain joins TRBV5-5 to TRBJ2-3; the D is unclear. The germline CDR1 and CDR2 sequences are SGHKS and YYEKEE (reference sequence). The CDR3 runs to 15 residues. The germline V and J ends were trimmed by 2 bases and 2 bases, with 12 bases remaining between them. This CDR3 is CASSLTFPVTDTQYF. CDR3 nucleotide sequence: TGTGCCAGCAGCTTAACCTTTCCAGTCACAGATACGCAGTATTTT.

This clonotype has a count of ten or more. The gene calls are TRBV7-2 and TRBJ2-3, with D possibly matching TRBD2 (8 bases). CDR3 length equals 15 residues. Trimming removed 2 bases at V and 6 bases at J, with 15 bases between. The germline gives CDR1 SGHTA, CDR2 FQGNSA. CDR3 protein: CASSLLGLGGDTQYF. In DNA form, the CDR3 reads TGTGCCAGCAGCTTACTGGGACTAGGGGGCGATACGCAGTATTTT.

This clonotype was seen ten or more times. The chain joins TRBV6-2 or TRBV6-3 to TRBJ2-7; 7 positions match TRBD2. The length of the CDR3 is 14 residues. V gave up 8 bases and J gave up 6 bases; unmatched junction bases: 13. Germline loops: CDR1 MNHEY, CDR2 SVGEGT. DNA for the CDR3: TGTGCCAGCGAGAGGAAGCGGGATTATGCCGAGCAGTACTTC. It yields the protein CASERKRDYAEQYF.

This clonotype was found many times. The V gene is TRBV5-6, the J gene TRBJ2-2, with 7 bases matching TRBD2. The CDR3 is 14 amino acids. The germline CDR1 and CDR2 sequences are SGHDT and YYEEEE. V lost 4 bases to trimming and J lost 10 bases; unmatched junction nucleotides: 10. CDR3 loop: CASSTGLVEMELFF. The CDR3 DNA reads TGTGCCAGCAGCACCGGACTAGTGGAGATGGAGCTGTTTTTT.